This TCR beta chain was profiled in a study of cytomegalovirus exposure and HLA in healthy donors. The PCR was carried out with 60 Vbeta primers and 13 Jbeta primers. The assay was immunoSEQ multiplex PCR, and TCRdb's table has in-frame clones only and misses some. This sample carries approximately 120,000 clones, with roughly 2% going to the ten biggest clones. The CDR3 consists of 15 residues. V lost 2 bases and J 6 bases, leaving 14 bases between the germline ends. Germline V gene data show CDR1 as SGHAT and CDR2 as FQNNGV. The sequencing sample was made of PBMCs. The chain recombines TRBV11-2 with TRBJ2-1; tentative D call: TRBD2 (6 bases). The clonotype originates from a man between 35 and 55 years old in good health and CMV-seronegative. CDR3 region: CASSLTRDSVNEQFF. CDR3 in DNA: TGTGCCAGCAGCTTAACCCGGGACTCCGTCAATGAGCAGTTCTTC.